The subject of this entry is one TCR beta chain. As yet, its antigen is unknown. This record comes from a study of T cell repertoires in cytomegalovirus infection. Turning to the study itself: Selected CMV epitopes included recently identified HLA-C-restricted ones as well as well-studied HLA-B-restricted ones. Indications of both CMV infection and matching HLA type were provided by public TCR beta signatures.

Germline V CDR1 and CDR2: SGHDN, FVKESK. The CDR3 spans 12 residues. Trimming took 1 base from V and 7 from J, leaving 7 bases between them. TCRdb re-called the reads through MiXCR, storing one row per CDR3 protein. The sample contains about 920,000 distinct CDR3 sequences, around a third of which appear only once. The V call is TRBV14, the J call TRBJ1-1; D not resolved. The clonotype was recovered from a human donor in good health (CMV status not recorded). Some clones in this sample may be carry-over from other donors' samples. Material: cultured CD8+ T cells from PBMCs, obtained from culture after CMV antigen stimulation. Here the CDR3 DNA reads TGTGCCAGCAGCCAAGTCCCGGTTGAAGCTTTCTTT. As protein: CASSQVPVEAFF.